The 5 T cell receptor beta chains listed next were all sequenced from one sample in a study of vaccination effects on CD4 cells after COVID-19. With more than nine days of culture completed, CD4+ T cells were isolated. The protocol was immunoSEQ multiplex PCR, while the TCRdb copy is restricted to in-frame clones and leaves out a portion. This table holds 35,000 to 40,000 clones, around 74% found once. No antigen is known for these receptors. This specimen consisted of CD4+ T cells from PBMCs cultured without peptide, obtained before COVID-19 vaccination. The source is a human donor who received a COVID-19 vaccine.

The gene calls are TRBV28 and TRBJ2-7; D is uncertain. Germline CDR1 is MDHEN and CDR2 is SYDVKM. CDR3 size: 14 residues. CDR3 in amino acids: CARPLEGQTYEQYF. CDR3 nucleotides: TGTGCAAGACCCCTAGAAGGGCAGACATACGAGCAGTACTTC.

CDR3 residues: CASSDRLVTEAFF. The CDR3 DNA follows: TGTGCCAGCAGCGACCGTCTAGTCACTGAAGCTTTCTTT. The genes are TRBV7-2 and TRBJ1-1; D remains unclear. This CDR3 spans 13 amino acids. From germline, CDR1 is SGHTA and CDR2 FQGNSA. Trimming cost V 5 bases and J 4 bases, with 11 bases left between them.

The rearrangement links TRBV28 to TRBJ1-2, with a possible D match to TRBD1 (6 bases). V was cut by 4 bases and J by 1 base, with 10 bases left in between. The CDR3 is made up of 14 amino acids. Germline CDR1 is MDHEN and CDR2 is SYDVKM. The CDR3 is CASSSTGDNYGYTF. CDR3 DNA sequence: TGTGCCAGCAGTTCGACAGGTGATAACTATGGCTACACCTTC.

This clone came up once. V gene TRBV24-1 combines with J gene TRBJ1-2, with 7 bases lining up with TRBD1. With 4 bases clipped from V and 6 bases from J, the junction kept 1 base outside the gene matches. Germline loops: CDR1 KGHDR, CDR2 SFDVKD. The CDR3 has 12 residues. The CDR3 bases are TGTGCCACCAGTGACAGGGGGAATGGCTACACCTTC. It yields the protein CATSDRGNGYTF.

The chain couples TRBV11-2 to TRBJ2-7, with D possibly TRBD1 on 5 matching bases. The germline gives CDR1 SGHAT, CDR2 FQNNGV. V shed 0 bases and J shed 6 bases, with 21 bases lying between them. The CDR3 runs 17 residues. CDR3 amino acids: CASSLDPARVVTTEQYF. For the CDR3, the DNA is TGTGCCAGCAGCTTAGATCCAGCCAGGGTGGTAACTACCGAGCAGTACTTC.